The 17 T cell receptor beta chains in this list originate from one sample, sequenced in a study of T cells in Graves' hyperthyroidism and ophthalmopathy. RNA transcripts were the template for amplifying TCR beta CDR3 regions. First-round RT-PCR of the TCR CDR3 relied on the HTBI primer set. TCRdb fed the multiplex PCR reads into MiXCR, producing one record per CDR3 protein. This table has about 480,000 distinct CDR3 sequences, around 15% appearing once. Sequencing input: blood. The receptors here all came from a woman between 18 and 29 years old with Graves' hyperthyroidism.

The rearrangement links TRBV11-2 to TRBJ2-3, with 7 bases that match TRBD1. The junction had 12 bases not matched to a gene; V was cut back by 2 bases and J by 7 bases. Germline V gives CDR1 SGHAT, CDR2 FQNNGV. The CDR3 runs 16 residues. The CDR3 spells CASSLTGTEKTYTQYF. In nucleotides, the CDR3 is TGTGCCAGCAGCTTAACGGGGACAGAAAAGACATATACGCAGTATTTT.

This clonotype was seen repeatedly, ten times or more. V is TRBV11-2 and J is TRBJ2-1, with D unclear. This CDR3 has 14 amino acids. Germline V gene sequence: CDR1 SGHAT, CDR2 FQNNGV. V was pared by 0 bases and J by 7 bases, with 10 bases between. This chain's CDR3 is CASSLEARENEQFF. In DNA, the CDR3 is TGTGCCAGCAGCTTAGAGGCTAGAGAGAATGAGCAGTTCTTC.

There are many counts of this clonotype. CDR3 protein: CATSAHGGKATETQYF. The CDR3 nucleotides are TGTGCCACCAGTGCCCACGGTGGGAAGGCCACAGAGACCCAGTACTTC. This chain joins TRBV24-1 and TRBJ2-5; D is undetermined. V dropped 5 bases and J dropped 4 bases, with 19 bases sitting between them. Germline V gene sequence: CDR1 KGHDR, CDR2 SFDVKD. The CDR3 has 16 residues.

V usage is TRBV20-1 and J usage is TRBJ1-5; D remains ambiguous. The CDR3 runs 12 residues. V was clipped by 3 bases and J by 1 base, with 4 bases between them. CDR1 DFQATT and CDR2 SNEGSKA come from the germline V gene (reference sequence). CDR3 protein: CSASNSNQPQHF. The CDR3 nucleotides are TGCAGTGCTAGCAACAGCAATCAGCCCCAGCATTTT.

This clonotype was seen many times. V and J are TRBV6-1 and TRBJ2-7; D is perhaps TRBD1 or TRBD2 (5 bases each). V lost 5 bases, J lost 4 bases, and 15 bases lay in between. The CDR3 totals 14 residues. In germline, CDR1 is MNHNS, CDR2 SASEGT. The CDR3 protein is CASSTGAGVYEQYF. The CDR3 DNA reads as TGTGCCAGCAGTACCGGGGCGGGCGTATACGAGCAGTACTTC.

This clonotype was found many times. The chain carries TRBV20-1 and TRBJ2-3; 10 bases line up with TRBD2. The CDR3 is 17 amino acids. Germline-derived CDR1 and CDR2 are DFQATT and SNEGSKA (reference sequence). Trimming at V came to 2 bases and at J to 0 bases, leaving 8 bases not matched to a gene. CDR3 DNA: TGCAGTGCTAGATCAACTAGCGGGATGGCAAGCACAGATACGCAGTATTTT. Translated: CSARSTSGMASTDTQYF.

This clonotype has ten or more counts. This chain joins TRBV6-2 or TRBV6-3 and TRBJ2-3; no clear D gene. This CDR3 has 12 amino acids. Germline CDR1 reads MNHEY; CDR2 reads SVGEGT. V lost 5 bases and J 6 bases, leaving 9 bases between the germline ends. For the CDR3, the DNA is TGTGCCAGCAGTCAACTGGGGGATACGCAGTATTTT. Amino acid sequence: CASSQLGDTQYF.

The V gene is TRBV25-1, the J gene TRBJ2-3; D is unclear. CDR3 length equals 16 residues. Trimming shortened V by 3 bases and J by 3 bases, and 16 bases separated the two germline ends. CDR1 MGHDK and CDR2 SYGVNS come from the germline V gene. CDR3 in DNA: TGTGCCAGCAGTGATTTGACCGGAGAAGGGACAGATACGCAGTATTTT. Amino acid sequence: CASSDLTGEGTDTQYF.

This clonotype was recorded at least ten times. J is TRBJ1-2 and V is TRBV11-2; 8 bases are a match to TRBD1. J was trimmed by 4 bases and V by 4 bases; bases with no gene match: 8. The length of the CDR3 is 15 residues. Germline V CDR1 and CDR2: SGHAT, FQNNGV. The CDR3 sequence is CASSSLTGALYGYTF. In nucleotides, the CDR3 is TGTGCCAGCAGCTCCCTGACAGGGGCCCTCTATGGCTACACCTTC. The whole variable domain, remainder taken from reference TRBV11-2 and TRBJ1-2, is EAGVAQSPRYKIIEKRQSVAFWCNPISGHATLYWYQQILGQGPKLLIQFQNNGVVDDSQLPKDRFSAERLKGVDSTLKIQPAKLEDSAVYLCASSSLTGALYGYTFGSGTRLTVV.

This clonotype was detected many times. The chain has TRBV11-2 and TRBJ1-1; D perhaps matches TRBD1 (5 bases). Per germline, CDR1 SGHAT and CDR2 FQNNGV. This CDR3 comprises 16 residues. V lost 5 bases and J lost 1, with 17 bases in between. The CDR3 spells CASSPVSGATNTEAFF. The CDR3 coding sequence is TGTGCCAGCAGCCCCGTCTCCGGGGCCACGAACACTGAAGCTTTCTTT. Full variable domain (missing parts from reference TRBV11-2 and TRBJ1-1): EAGVAQSPRYKIIEKRQSVAFWCNPISGHATLYWYQQILGQGPKLLIQFQNNGVVDDSQLPKDRFSAERLKGVDSTLKIQPAKLEDSAVYLCASSPVSGATNTEAFFGQGTRLTVV.

There are a few counts of this clonotype. The chain recombines TRBV5-1 with TRBJ2-2; 7 positions match TRBD2. Losses at the gene ends were 1 base for V and 5 bases for J; bases not matched to a gene: 8. This CDR3 spans 16 amino acids. Germline V CDR1 and CDR2: SGHRS, YFSETQ. The CDR3: CASSLIQAGETGELFF. The CDR3 region has the DNA TGCGCCAGCAGCTTGATACAGGCGGGAGAAACCGGGGAGCTGTTTTTT.

This clonotype was detected ten times or more. DNA of the CDR3: TGTGCCAGTATTGGGGGCAGTTCGACCTACACTGAAGCTTTCTTT. Amino acids: CASIGGSSTYTEAFF. The chain joins TRBV19 to TRBJ1-1; D perhaps matches TRBD1 (6 bases). Per germline, CDR1 LNHDA and CDR2 SQIVND (reference sequence). The CDR3 is 15 residues long. Trimming stripped 7 bases from V and 3 bases from J, with 18 bases between.

This clonotype was found many times. The J gene is TRBJ1-2, the V gene TRBV24-1; tentatively, D is TRBD1 (6 bases). V lost 12 bases and J 5 bases, leaving 15 bases between the germline ends. This CDR3 comprises 12 residues. Germline values: CDR1 KGHDR, CDR2 SFDVKD. This chain's CDR3 is CAPLDSRYGYTF. CDR3 coding DNA: TGTGCCCCTTTGGACAGTCGGTATGGCTACACCTTC.

A remark on this clonotype: The final CDR3 position lacks the conserved phenylalanine or tryptophan, pointing to a likely read error. The rearrangement uses TRBV20-1 and TRBJ1-1, with a weak D call TRBD1 (5 bases). The germline gives CDR1 DFQATT, CDR2 SNEGSKA (reference sequence). Between the trimmed V and J ends, which lost 1 base and 2 bases, there was a span of 17 bases. The CDR3 has 16 residues. In DNA form, the CDR3 reads TGCAGTGCTAGAGGTCGGGGAGCGGGGGGAAACACTGAAGCTTTCCTT. This codes for CSARGRGAGGNTEAFL.

The J gene is TRBJ2-2, the V gene TRBV20-1; a possible D gene is TRBD2 (5 bases). V was shortened by 2 bases and J by 3 bases, with 7 bases between the two germline ends. The germline gives CDR1 DFQATT, CDR2 SNEGSKA (reference sequence). CDR3 length: 13 residues. Written as DNA, the CDR3 is TGCAGTGCTAGATCGGGGTACACCGGGGAGCTGTTTTTT. Its protein product is CSARSGYTGELFF.

This clonotype has ten or more counts. The chain recombines TRBV5-4 with TRBJ1-1; TRBD1 matches 8 bases. CDR3 size: 14 residues. Trimming removed 4 bases from V and 0 bases from J; junction bases left unmatched: 2. Germline loops: CDR1 SGHNT, CDR2 YYREEE (reference sequence). This chain's CDR3 is CASSGQGMNTEAFF. The CDR3 DNA sequence: TGTGCCAGCAGCGGACAGGGAATGAACACTGAAGCTTTCTTT.

CDR3 sequence (DNA): TGCGCCAGCAGCCAAGGTCCAGGGGGCTCTGGAAACACCATATATTTT. As protein: CASSQGPGGSGNTIYF. The chain carries TRBV5-1 and TRBJ1-3, with 7 bases fitting TRBD1. The CDR3 is made up of 16 amino acids. Germline trimming cut 4 bases from V and 0 bases from J; bases unmatched to any gene: 7. The germline CDR1 and CDR2 sequences are SGHRS and YFSETQ.